This T cell receptor (beta chain) stems from a study of a mutant IDH1 vaccine in newly diagnosed glioma. Study in general: The therapy given earlier, which was standard therapy, consisted of radiotherapy, temozolomide, or both, and most of the patients received both. Week 35 was safety follow-up visit V12; week 47 was end-of-study visit V13.

As for time point: week 47, end of study. With topical imiquimod, each dose of the vaccine consisted of 300 ug of mutant IDH1 20-mer peptide. TCRdb's table, derived via immunoSEQ multiplex PCR, lists solely in-frame clones and lacks some. The repertoire includes roughly 86,000 clones, 80% to 90% of them detected once, and approximately 5.6% sits in the top ten. As concerns this clone: As yet, its antigen is unknown.

CDR3 length: 14 amino acids. With 5 bases removed from V and 0 bases from J, the gap between germline ends came to 8 bases. The germline V gene has CDR1 SGHNT and CDR2 YYREEE (reference sequence). The sequence was obtained from a man aged 35 to 55 with glioma. The rearrangement uses TRBV5-4 and TRBJ2-2; D is ambiguous. This specimen was PBMCs, taken from a glioma patient whose treatment included an IDH1 peptide vaccine. The CDR3 is CASSWLPNTGELFF. The CDR3, as DNA: TGTGCCAGCAGTTGGCTTCCGAACACCGGGGAGCTGTTTTTT.